This T cell receptor beta chain was obtained from a study of cytomegalovirus exposure and HLA in healthy donors. Background on the study: Earlier sequencing of 150 million to 200 million T cells yielded roughly 100 million unique TCR beta sequences.

Study findings and constraints: What was likely a sequencing artifact was a cluster of highly shared sequence variants. The records held CMV serostatus as the only immune exposure information. Later analysis associated a missense DCLRE1C variant with TCR beta V- and J-gene trimming.

PCR employed 60 Vbeta and 13 Jbeta primers. Assay used: immunoSEQ multiplex PCR; TCRdb lists only in-frame clones, some missing. The sample lists approximately 76,000 clones, under 85% occurring once. Details on this clone: Its antigen is still unknown.

Germline V gene lookup returns CDR1 PRHDT and CDR2 FYEKMQ (reference sequence). The CDR3 spans 15 residues. With 5 bases clipped from V and 6 bases from J, the junction kept 5 bases outside the gene matches. The sample taken for sequencing was PBMCs. The chain combines TRBV13 with TRBJ2-2, with TRBD1 matching over 11 bases. The sequence was collected from a woman in her forties in good health and CMV-seropositive. The CDR3 reads CASSHRDRGAGELFF. In DNA, the CDR3 is TGTGCCAGCAGCCACCGGGACAGGGGGGCCGGGGAGCTGTTTTTT.